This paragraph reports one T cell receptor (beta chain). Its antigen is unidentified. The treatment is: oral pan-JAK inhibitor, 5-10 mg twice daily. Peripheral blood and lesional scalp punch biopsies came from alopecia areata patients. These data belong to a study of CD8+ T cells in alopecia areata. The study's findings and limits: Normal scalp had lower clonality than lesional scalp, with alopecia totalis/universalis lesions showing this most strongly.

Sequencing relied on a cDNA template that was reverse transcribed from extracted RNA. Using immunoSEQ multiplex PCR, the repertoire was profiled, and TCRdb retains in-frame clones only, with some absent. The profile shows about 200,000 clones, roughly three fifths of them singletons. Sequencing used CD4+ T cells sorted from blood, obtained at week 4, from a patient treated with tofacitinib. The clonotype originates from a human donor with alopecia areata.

The CDR3 loop is CASSARDGGVEKLFF. In nucleotides, the CDR3 is TGTGCCAGCAGCGCTAGGGACGGGGGAGTTGAAAAACTGTTTTTT. The V call is TRBV7-9, the J call TRBJ1-4; a possible D gene is TRBD1 (5 bases). Germline V CDR1 and CDR2: SEHNR, FQNEAQ (reference sequence). The CDR3 extends over 15 amino acids. V shed 5 bases and J shed 7 bases, with 17 bases lying between them.